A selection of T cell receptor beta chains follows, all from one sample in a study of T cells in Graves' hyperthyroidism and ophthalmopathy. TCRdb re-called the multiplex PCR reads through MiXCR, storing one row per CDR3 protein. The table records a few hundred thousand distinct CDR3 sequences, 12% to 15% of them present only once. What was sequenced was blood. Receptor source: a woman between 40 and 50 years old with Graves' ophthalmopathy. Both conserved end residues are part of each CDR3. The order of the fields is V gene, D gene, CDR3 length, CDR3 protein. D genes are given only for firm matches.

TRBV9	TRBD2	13	CASSRGEGYEQFF
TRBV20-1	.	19	CSARPTSRVGSSYNSPLHF
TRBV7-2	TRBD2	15	CASSPSAGTYNEQFF
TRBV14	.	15	CAGSQAGQSNTEAFF
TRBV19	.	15	CASSTATGLTTEAFF
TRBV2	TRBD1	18	CASSPGQGRLSGYNEQFF
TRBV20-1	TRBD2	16	CSASGGLAGVLGEQFF
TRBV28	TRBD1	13	CASIDRGRYGYTF
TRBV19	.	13	CAARQSGANVLTF
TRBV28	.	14	CASSSTPLGGGYTF
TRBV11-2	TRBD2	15	CASTSLLAGADTQYF
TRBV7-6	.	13	CAGSRVLGGELFF
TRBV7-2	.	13	CASSLGHPQTQYF
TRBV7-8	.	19	CASSLLNSAGGSRNTEAFF
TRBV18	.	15	CASFSGQSNTGELFF
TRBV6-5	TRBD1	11	CASSYRDSEYF
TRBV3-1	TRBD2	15	CASSQYSGGTDTQYF
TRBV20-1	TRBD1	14	CSASGGASTGELFF
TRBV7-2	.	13	CASSLAGGAEQYF
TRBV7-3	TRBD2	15	CASSLGVSGSNEQFF
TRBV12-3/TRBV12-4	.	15	CASSPWTLAYNEQFF
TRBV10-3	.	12	CAISESRETQYF
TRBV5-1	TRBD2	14	CASRVAGGVNEQFF
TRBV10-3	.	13	CAISSRTLHGYTF
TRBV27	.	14	CASSSYQGVSEAFF
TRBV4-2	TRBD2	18	CASSQEGAGGRRTGELFF
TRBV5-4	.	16	CASSPPVLANTGELFF
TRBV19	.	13	CASTLGGFTEAFF
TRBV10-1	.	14	CASYTLGPGEEQYF
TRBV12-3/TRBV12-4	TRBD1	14	CASSQDRVDQPQHF
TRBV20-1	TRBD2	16	CSASGLAGVLTDTQYF
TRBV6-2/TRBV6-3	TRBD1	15	CASSMQGVRYNEQFF
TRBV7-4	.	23	CASSFSRLSTAERIPYKYYGYTF
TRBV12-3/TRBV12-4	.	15	CASSFSAGSSYEQYF
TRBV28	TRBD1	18	CASSSSGSPDRENEKLFF
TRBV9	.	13	CASKEDSTYEQYF
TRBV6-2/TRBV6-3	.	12	CASNGRSTEAFF
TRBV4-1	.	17	CASSHLGEGFSGNTIYF
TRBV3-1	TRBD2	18	CASSQEAQDGRAGYEQYF
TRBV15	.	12	CATSRVAGPIYF
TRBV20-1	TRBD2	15	CSAKRLAGSTDTQYF
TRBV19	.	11	CASSEYNGQFF
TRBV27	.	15	CASSLSLRRTTEAFF
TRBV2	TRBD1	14	CASSAGQGAWEQYF
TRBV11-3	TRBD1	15	CASSLWDRSADTQYF
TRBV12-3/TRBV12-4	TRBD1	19	CASSLGSVTGVRGNQPQHF
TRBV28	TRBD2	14	CASETSGPYAKPDF
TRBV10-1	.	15	CASSERGEVNQPQHF
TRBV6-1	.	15	CASPKVAIIPYEQYF
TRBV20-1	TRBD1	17	CSARDFSLTGKNTEAFF
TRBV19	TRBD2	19	CASRKLAGLLPANTGELFF
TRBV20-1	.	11	CSAKVFYEQFF